This T cell receptor (beta chain) was identified during a study of cytomegalovirus exposure and HLA in healthy donors. Across the whole study: The 666 first-cohort repertoires shared a platform with the 130 or so validation repertoires, as reported in a later analysis. Overall study findings and caveats: TCR beta chains numbering roughly 150 were designated cytomegalovirus-associated. One later analysis, an examination of the 90 to 150 validation repertoires, found that first-cohort TCR clusters tended to co-occur in them.

About this clone itself: Its specificity is unknown.

Unmatched junction bases numbered 1, after V lost 3 bases and J lost 4 bases. CDR1 and CDR2 (germline): SGDLS, YYNGEE. This CDR3 comprises 14 residues. The protocol was immunoSEQ multiplex PCR, while the TCRdb copy is restricted to in-frame clones and leaves out a portion. The table shows around 70,000 clones, with about 90% occurring only once. Input material: PBMCs. This TCR derives from a man aged 18 to 35 in good health and CMV-seronegative. The V gene is TRBV9, the J gene TRBJ1-3; 10 bases align to TRBD1. The CDR3 sequence: CASSGQGAGNTIYF. The CDR3 nucleotides read TGTGCCAGCAGCGGACAGGGGGCCGGAAACACCATATATTTT.